These 31 T cell receptor beta chains were sequenced from one sample in a study of blood T cell repertoires in COVID-19. Produced via immunoSEQ multiplex PCR; TCRdb's table is partial and in-frame only. The table includes 70,000 to 90,000 clones, around 78% detected once. The sample was peripheral blood. Source of these receptors: a human donor in a cohort sampled during active COVID-19.

A few counts support this clone. The genes are TRBV4-1 and TRBJ1-1; 8 nucleotides match TRBD1. CDR1 is MGHRA and CDR2 is YSYEKL in the germline V gene. The CDR3 sequence is 14 residues long. The V and J ends lost 4 bases and 2 bases, in that order; junction bases with no gene match: 3. DNA of the CDR3: TGCGCCAGCAGCCCCCAGGGGGCCAACACTGAAGCTTTCTTT. Translating it yields CASSPQGANTEAFF.

The J gene is TRBJ2-2, the V gene TRBV10-1; possibly TRBD2 for D (5 bases). The germline V and J ends were trimmed by 6 bases and 3 bases, with 17 bases remaining between them. Per germline, CDR1 WNHNN and CDR2 SYGVQD (reference sequence). The CDR3 extends over 16 amino acids. CDR3 loop: CASSSSGGGYTGELFF. CDR3 in DNA: TGCGCCAGCAGCTCAAGCGGAGGTGGGTACACCGGGGAGCTGTTTTTT.

The V gene is TRBV5-1, the J gene TRBJ1-5; 8 positions match TRBD1. Germline CDR1 is SGHRS and CDR2 is YFSETQ. The CDR3 extends over 14 amino acids. V was clipped by 7 bases and J by 0 bases; unmatched bases: 3. The CDR3 protein is CASDRGFSNQPQHF. CDR3 bases: TGCGCCAGCGACAGGGGATTTAGCAATCAGCCCCAGCATTTT.

J is TRBJ2-4 and V is TRBV29-1; D remains unclear. V dropped 7 bases and J dropped 3 bases, with 10 bases sitting between them. From germline, CDR1 is SQVTM and CDR2 ANQGSEA. The CDR3 is made up of 12 amino acids. CDR3 bases: TGCAGCGGAACTTCAGGCAAAAACATTCAGTACTTC. Translating gives CSGTSGKNIQYF.

The chain couples TRBV6-5 to TRBJ2-7; TRBD1 agrees at 7 bases. The ends lost 8 bases at V and 2 bases at J; junction bases unmatched: 9. This CDR3 is built from 14 residues. Per germline, CDR1 MNHEY and CDR2 SVGAGI. The CDR3 sequence is CASRPGDRAYEQYV. The CDR3 DNA reads as TGTGCCAGCCGCCCCGGGGACAGAGCCTACGAGCAGTACGTC.

The chain combines TRBV5-3 with TRBJ2-7; 15 bases line up with TRBD2. TRBV5-3 is assigned to the ORF class and has an uncertain function. The CDR3 has 18 residues. Trimming at V came to 4 bases and at J to 0 bases, leaving 8 bases not matched to a gene. CDR3 loop: CARSPGTSGGPSSYEQYF. CDR3 nucleotides: TGTGCCAGAAGCCCCGGGACTAGCGGGGGGCCGAGCTCCTACGAGCAGTACTTC.

The V gene is TRBV5-1, the J gene TRBJ1-4, with 8 positions matching TRBD1. CDR3 length: 14 amino acids. CDR1 and CDR2 (germline): SGHRS, YFSETQ. V was pared by 2 bases and J by 6 bases, with 3 bases of the junction left unmatched. The CDR3 sequence is CASSLGQGDEKLFF. The CDR3 DNA reads TGCGCCAGCAGCTTAGGACAGGGTGATGAAAAACTGTTTTTT.

This clone was seen a few times. The chain has TRBV4-1 and TRBJ2-1, with 8 positions matching TRBD2. CDR1 is MGHRA, CDR2 YSYEKL, per germline. This CDR3 region has 16 residues. V trimming: 4 bases; J trimming: 7 bases; junction bases outside the gene matches: 12. The CDR3 sequence: CASSLVQGREANEQFF. The CDR3 region has the DNA TGCGCCAGCAGCCTCGTGCAGGGGCGGGAGGCAAATGAGCAGTTCTTC.

The chain recombines TRBV2 with TRBJ2-2; 10 nucleotides match TRBD2. The CDR3 is made up of 14 amino acids. The V gene's germline CDR1 is SNHLY and CDR2 FYNNEI. With 1 base clipped from V and 7 bases from J, the junction kept 0 bases outside the gene matches. The CDR3, as DNA: TGTGCCAGCAGTGAAGGACTAGCGGGCGGGGAGCTGTTTTTT. This gives the protein CASSEGLAGGELFF.

There are a few counts of this clone. This chain links TRBV29-1 with TRBJ2-1; 11 positions agree with TRBD2. CDR1 and CDR2 from the germline V gene are SQVTM and ANQGSEA. V was clipped by 7 bases and J by 4 bases; unmatched bases: 9. CDR3 length: 15 residues. CDR3 loop: CSAPRGTSGYNEQFF. CDR3 bases: TGCAGCGCTCCCCGCGGGACTAGCGGATACAATGAGCAGTTCTTC.

V gene TRBV19 combines with J gene TRBJ2-1, with TRBD2 identical over 8 bases. J gave up 7 bases and V 3 bases, and 11 bases lay outside the gene matches. This CDR3 is built from 16 residues. CDR1 is LNHDA and CDR2 is SQIVND in the germline V gene (reference sequence). CDR3 DNA: TGTGCCAGTAGTATCCAACTAGCGGACCTAAGGAATGAGCAGTTCTTC. As protein: CASSIQLADLRNEQFF.

This sequence joins TRBV5-8 and TRBJ2-5, with a possible D match to TRBD1 (7 bases). Germline values: CDR1 SGHTS, CDR2 YDEGEE. Trimming shortened V by 0 bases and J by 4 bases, and 13 bases separated the two germline ends. The CDR3 totals 15 residues. CDR3 nucleotide sequence: TGTGCCAGCAGCTTGGCAGGGGGGACGGGAGAGACCCAGTACTTC. Translating gives CASSLAGGTGETQYF.

J is TRBJ1-2 and V is TRBV27; D perhaps matches TRBD1 (5 bases). Germline CDR1 and CDR2: MNHEY and SMNVEV (reference sequence). V was pared by 2 bases and J by 1 base, with 11 bases between. This CDR3 comprises 15 residues. CDR3 nucleotides: TGTGCCAGCAGTTTACTACAGGACCTTAACTATGGCTACACCTTC. It translates to CASSLLQDLNYGYTF.

This chain links TRBV4-2 with TRBJ1-1; 10 positions match TRBD1. Trimming at V came to 0 bases and at J to 4 bases, leaving 8 bases not matched to a gene. The germline gives CDR1 LGHNA, CDR2 YNFKEQ. The CDR3 runs to 17 residues. As DNA, the CDR3 is TGTGCCAGCAGCCAAGATCGGACAGGGGGATTTCGCACTGAAGCTTTCTTT. This encodes CASSQDRTGGFRTEAFF.

The V gene is TRBV7-8, the J gene TRBJ2-7; 11 nucleotides match TRBD1. V was pared by 5 bases and J by 2 bases, with 5 bases of the junction left unmatched. From germline, CDR1 is SGHVS and CDR2 FQNEAQ. The CDR3 is 15 amino acids. CDR3: CASSLGQGAPYEQYV. Here the CDR3 DNA reads TGTGCCAGCAGCCTAGGACAGGGGGCTCCCTACGAGCAGTACGTC.

V gene TRBV3-1 (or the pseudogene TRBV3-2) combines with J gene TRBJ1-1, with 7 positions matching TRBD1. V was pared by 4 bases and J by 7 bases, with 12 bases of the junction left unmatched. This CDR3 has 15 amino acids. Germline V gene lookup returns CDR1 LGHDT and CDR2 YNNKEL (reference sequence). The CDR3 region has the DNA TGTGCCAGCAGCCCCAGATTAGGGGGCGCGGGTGAAGCTTTCTTT. Translation: CASSPRLGGAGEAFF.

CDR3: CASSLDVAGEYGYTF. CDR3 sequence (DNA): TGCGCCAGCAGCTTGGACGTAGCGGGGGAATATGGCTACACCTTC. V usage is TRBV5-1 and J usage is TRBJ1-2; D might be TRBD1 (5 bases). CDR1 is SGHRS and CDR2 is YFSETQ in the germline V gene. The CDR3 loop spans 15 amino acids. Trimming stripped 0 bases from V and 5 bases from J, with 14 bases between.

The genes are TRBV7-9 and TRBJ2-1; D might be TRBD1 (6 bases). Trimming pared 5 bases from V and 0 bases from J, leaving 14 bases between. The CDR3 spans 16 residues. In germline, CDR1 is SEHNR, CDR2 FQNEAQ (reference sequence). CDR3 coding DNA: TGTGCCAGCAGCCCCTTAACAGGGTACTCCTACAATGAGCAGTTCTTC. It translates to CASSPLTGYSYNEQFF.

The chain uses TRBV11-2 and TRBJ2-3; D not resolved. Germline assignment: CDR1 SGHAT and CDR2 FQNNGV. The length of the CDR3 is 13 residues. The V end was cut by 5 bases, the J end by 0 bases, with 6 bases between. The CDR3 DNA reads as TGTGCCAGCAGCCCCTACAGCACAGATACGCAGTATTTT. Amino acids: CASSPYSTDTQYF.

J is TRBJ1-5 and V is TRBV7-7; D is perhaps TRBD1 (5 bases). Germline CDR1 SSHAT, CDR2 FNYEAQ (reference sequence). The CDR3 is made up of 16 amino acids. The V and J ends lost 4 bases and 0 bases respectively, with 13 bases between them. CDR3 sequence (DNA): TGTGCCAGCAGCTCGACAGTTATATTTAGCAATCAGCCCCAGCATTTT. Translating it yields CASSSTVIFSNQPQHF.

The chain joins TRBV6-5 to TRBJ2-1; 11 bases are a match to TRBD2. The trim removed 6 bases at V and 7 bases at J, leaving 8 bases unmatched. This CDR3 spans 15 amino acids. The germline gives CDR1 MNHEY, CDR2 SVGAGI. CDR3 residues: CASSPGLAVGNEQFF. CDR3 coding DNA: TGTGCCAGCAGCCCGGGACTAGCGGTTGGGAATGAGCAGTTCTTC.

CDR3 amino acids: CASSFYSGPSTDTQYF. The CDR3, as DNA: TGTGCCAGCAGCTTCTATTCTGGTCCTAGCACAGATACGCAGTATTTT. The rearrangement uses TRBV7-9 and TRBJ2-3, with unresolved D. V was trimmed by 3 bases and J by 0 bases, leaving 13 bases between them. The CDR3 runs to 16 residues. CDR1 is SEHNR, CDR2 FQNEAQ, per germline (reference sequence).

The CDR3 protein is CASRLAGGADTQYF. For the CDR3, the DNA is TGTGCCAGCCGACTAGCGGGAGGGGCAGATACGCAGTATTTT. The chain has TRBV27 and TRBJ2-3; 14 nucleotides agree with TRBD2. Germline V gene sequence: CDR1 MNHEY, CDR2 SMNVEV (reference sequence). The CDR3 runs to 14 residues. V lost 8 bases and J lost 4; bases outside the gene matches: 2.

The rearrangement uses TRBV7-2 and TRBJ1-5, with D tentatively TRBD1 (5 bases). Trimming removed 2 bases from V and 2 bases from J, with 10 bases in between. Germline V gene sequence: CDR1 SGHTA, CDR2 FQGNSA. The CDR3 is made up of 15 amino acids. The CDR3 DNA reads TGTGCCAGCAGCTTACTGACAGAGGGCAATCAGCCCCAGCATTTT. Encoded protein: CASSLLTEGNQPQHF.

The V and J genes are TRBV7-9 and TRBJ2-3; unclear D gene. Germline values: CDR1 SEHNR, CDR2 FQNEAQ (reference sequence). V was cut by 1 base and J by 3 bases, with 8 bases left in between. This CDR3 has 14 residues. In DNA form, the CDR3 reads TGTGCCAGCAGCTTAGTGGCAGTTACAGATACGCAGTATTTT. Translated: CASSLVAVTDTQYF.

The chain couples TRBV6-6 to TRBJ1-4; possible D gene TRBD1, 6 bases. This CDR3 is built from 14 residues. Per the germline V gene, CDR1 is MNHNY and CDR2 is SVGAGI (reference sequence). The V end lost 3 bases, the J end lost 8 bases, and 13 bases lay between the germline ends. The CDR3 coding sequence is TGTGCCAGCAGTTATTCAGGGGAGGGAGAAAAACTGTTTTTT. Its protein product is CASSYSGEGEKLFF.

The rearrangement joins TRBV6-5 to TRBJ1-2, with D possibly being TRBD1 (6 bases). Looked up from germline, CDR1 is MNHEY and CDR2 is SVGAGI. V shed 8 bases and J shed 5 bases, with 12 bases lying between them. CDR3 length: 12 residues. CDR3 protein: CASQQGVYGYTF. The DNA of the CDR3 is TGTGCCAGCCAACAGGGAGTTTATGGCTACACCTTC.

The chain employs TRBV2 and TRBJ2-7, with TRBD2 identical over 9 bases. The germline gives CDR1 SNHLY, CDR2 FYNNEI. The CDR3 consists of 14 residues. V was pared by 4 bases and J by 6 bases, with 7 bases of the junction left unmatched. The CDR3 protein is CASSGGGGRVEQYF. The CDR3 coding sequence is TGTGCCAGCAGTGGCGGGGGGGGTAGGGTCGAGCAGTACTTC.

The chain links TRBV29-1 to TRBJ1-1; the D is unclear. CDR1 is SQVTM, CDR2 ANQGSEA, per germline. V shed 0 bases and J shed 10 bases, with 9 bases lying between them. This CDR3 region has 11 residues. The CDR3 DNA sequence: TGCAGCGTTGAAGAGAGGGTTGGAGCTTTCTTT. As protein: CSVEERVGAFF.

This clone was detected once. The chain carries TRBV4-3 and TRBJ2-2; TRBD2 is a possible D gene (6 bases). V was cut by 0 bases and J by 0 bases, with 11 bases left in between. Germline V gene sequence: CDR1 LGHNA, CDR2 YSLEER. There are 17 residues in the CDR3. The CDR3 DNA sequence: TGCGCCAGCAGCCAAGAACCTGCGGGGACGAACACCGGGGAGCTGTTTTTT. Its translation: CASSQEPAGTNTGELFF.

The J gene is TRBJ1-5, the V gene TRBV27; 7 bases fit TRBD1. The CDR3 runs to 13 residues. Germline V gene sequence: CDR1 MNHEY, CDR2 SMNVEV (reference sequence). The J segment lost 7 bases and the V segment lost 2 bases, leaving 2 bases of the junction unmatched. In DNA form, the CDR3 reads TGTGCCAGCAGTTTAACAGGGGCCCAGCCCCAGCATTTT. It yields the protein CASSLTGAQPQHF.